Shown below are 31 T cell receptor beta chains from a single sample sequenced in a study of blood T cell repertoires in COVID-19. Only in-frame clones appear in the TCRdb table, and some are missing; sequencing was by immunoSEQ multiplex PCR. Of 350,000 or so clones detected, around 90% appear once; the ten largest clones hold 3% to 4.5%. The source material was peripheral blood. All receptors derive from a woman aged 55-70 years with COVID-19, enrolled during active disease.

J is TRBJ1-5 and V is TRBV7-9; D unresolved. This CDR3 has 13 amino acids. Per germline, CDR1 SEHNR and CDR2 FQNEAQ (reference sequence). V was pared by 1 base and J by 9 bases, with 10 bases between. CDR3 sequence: CASSLGSLAPQHF. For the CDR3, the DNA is TGTGCCAGCAGCTTAGGATCCCTGGCGCCCCAGCATTTT. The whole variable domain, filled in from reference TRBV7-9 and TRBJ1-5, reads DTGVSQNPRHKITKRGQNVTFRCDPISEHNRLYWYRQTLGQGPEFLTYFQNEAQLEKSRLLSDRFSAERPKGSFSTLEIQRTEQGDSAMYLCASSLGSLAPQHFGDGTRLSIL.

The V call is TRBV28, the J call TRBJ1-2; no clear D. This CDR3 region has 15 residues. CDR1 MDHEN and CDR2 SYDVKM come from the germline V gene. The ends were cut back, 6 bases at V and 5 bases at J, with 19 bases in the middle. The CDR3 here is CASSPAPGDVYGYTF. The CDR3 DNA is TGTGCCAGCAGCCCTGCTCCGGGAGACGTTTATGGCTACACCTTC.

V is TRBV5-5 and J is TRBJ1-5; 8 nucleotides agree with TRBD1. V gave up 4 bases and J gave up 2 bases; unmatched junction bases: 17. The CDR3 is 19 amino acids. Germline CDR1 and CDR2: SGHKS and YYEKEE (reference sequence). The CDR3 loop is CASSLGPGQAYTGNQPQHF. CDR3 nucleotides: TGTGCCAGCAGCCTCGGTCCGGGACAGGCATACACGGGCAATCAGCCCCAGCATTTT.

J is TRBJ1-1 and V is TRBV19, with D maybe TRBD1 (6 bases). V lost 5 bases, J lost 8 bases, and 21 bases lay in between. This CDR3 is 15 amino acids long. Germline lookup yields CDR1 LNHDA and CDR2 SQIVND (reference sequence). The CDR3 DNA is TGTGCCAGTAGTCCGCAACAGGGACGAGGTCGGGAAGCTTTCTTT. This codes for CASSPQQGRGREAFF.

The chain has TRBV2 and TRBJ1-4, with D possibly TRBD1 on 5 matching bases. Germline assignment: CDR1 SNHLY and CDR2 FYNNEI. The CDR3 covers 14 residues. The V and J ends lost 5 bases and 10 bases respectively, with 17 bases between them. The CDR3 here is CASSYEKTVGKLFF. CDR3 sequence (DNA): TGTGCCAGCAGTTACGAGAAGACAGTGGGAAAACTGTTTTTT.

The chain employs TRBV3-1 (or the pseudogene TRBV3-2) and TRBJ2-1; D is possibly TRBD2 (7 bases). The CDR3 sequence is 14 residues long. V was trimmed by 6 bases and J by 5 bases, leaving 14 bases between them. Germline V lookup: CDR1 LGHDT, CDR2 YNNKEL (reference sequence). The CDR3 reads CASRLRGAHNEQFF. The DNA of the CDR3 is TGTGCCAGCAGGCTACGGGGGGCTCACAATGAGCAGTTCTTC.

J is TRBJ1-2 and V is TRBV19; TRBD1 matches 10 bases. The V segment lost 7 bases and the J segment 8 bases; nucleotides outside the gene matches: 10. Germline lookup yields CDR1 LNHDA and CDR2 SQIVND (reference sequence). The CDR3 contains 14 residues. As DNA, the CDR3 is TGTGCCAGTACCTCGACAGGGGGCGCGGGGGGCTACACCTTC. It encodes CASTSTGGAGGYTF.

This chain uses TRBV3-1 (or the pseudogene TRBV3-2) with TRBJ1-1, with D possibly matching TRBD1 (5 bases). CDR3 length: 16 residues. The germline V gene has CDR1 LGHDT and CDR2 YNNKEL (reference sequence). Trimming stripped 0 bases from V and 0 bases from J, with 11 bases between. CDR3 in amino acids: CASSQDRNRMNTEAFF. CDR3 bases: TGTGCCAGCAGCCAAGATCGGAACAGGATGAACACTGAAGCTTTCTTT.

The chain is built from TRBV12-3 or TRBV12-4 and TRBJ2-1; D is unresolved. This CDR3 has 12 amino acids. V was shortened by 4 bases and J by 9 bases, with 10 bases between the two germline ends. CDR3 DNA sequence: TGTGCCAGCAGTTGGAGCACCAGTGAGCAGTTCTTC. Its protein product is CASSWSTSEQFF.

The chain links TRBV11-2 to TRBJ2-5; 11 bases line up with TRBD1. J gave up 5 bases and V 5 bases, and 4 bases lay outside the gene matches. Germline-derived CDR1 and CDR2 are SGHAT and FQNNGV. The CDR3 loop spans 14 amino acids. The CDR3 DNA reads TGTGCCAGCAGCCAGGACAGGGGGCTGGAGACCCAGTACTTC. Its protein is CASSQDRGLETQYF.

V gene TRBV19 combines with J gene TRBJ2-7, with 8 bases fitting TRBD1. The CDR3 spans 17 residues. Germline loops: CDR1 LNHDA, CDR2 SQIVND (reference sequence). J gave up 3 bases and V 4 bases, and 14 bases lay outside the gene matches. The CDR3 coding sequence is TGTGCCAGTAGTACCCCGACAGGGGTGTCAGGGTTCTACGAGCAGTACTTC. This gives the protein CASSTPTGVSGFYEQYF. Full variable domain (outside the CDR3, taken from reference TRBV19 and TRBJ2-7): DGGITQSPKYLFRKEGQNVTLSCEQNLNHDAMYWYRQDPGQGLRLIYYSQIVNDFQKGDIAEGYSVSREKKESFPLTVTSAQKNPTAFYLCASSTPTGVSGFYEQYFGPGTRLTVT.

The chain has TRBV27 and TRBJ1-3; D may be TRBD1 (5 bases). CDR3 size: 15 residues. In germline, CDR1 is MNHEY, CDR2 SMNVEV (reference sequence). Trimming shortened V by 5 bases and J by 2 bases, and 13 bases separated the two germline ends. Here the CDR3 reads CASSPLGGAGNTIYF. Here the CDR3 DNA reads TGTGCCAGCAGTCCACTCGGGGGGGCTGGAAACACCATATATTTT.

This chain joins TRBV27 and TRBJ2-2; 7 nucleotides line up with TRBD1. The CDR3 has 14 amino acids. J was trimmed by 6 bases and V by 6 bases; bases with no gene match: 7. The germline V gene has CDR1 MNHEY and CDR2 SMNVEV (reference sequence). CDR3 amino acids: CASRLTGPAGELFF. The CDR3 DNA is TGTGCCAGCAGACTGACAGGGCCAGCCGGGGAGCTGTTTTTT.

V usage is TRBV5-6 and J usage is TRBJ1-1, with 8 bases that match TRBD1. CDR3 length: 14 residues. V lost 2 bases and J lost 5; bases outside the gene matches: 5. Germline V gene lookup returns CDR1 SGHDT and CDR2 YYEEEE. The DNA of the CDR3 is TGTGCCAGCAGCTTTCCAGGGGGCAGGACTGAAGCTTTCTTT. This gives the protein CASSFPGGRTEAFF.

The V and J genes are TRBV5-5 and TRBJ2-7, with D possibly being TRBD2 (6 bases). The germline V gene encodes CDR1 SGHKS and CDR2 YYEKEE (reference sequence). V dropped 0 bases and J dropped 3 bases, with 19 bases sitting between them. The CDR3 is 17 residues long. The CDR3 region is CASSLASRVGGIYEQYF. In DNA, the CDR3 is TGTGCCAGCAGCTTGGCCTCGAGAGTTGGAGGGATCTACGAGCAGTACTTC.

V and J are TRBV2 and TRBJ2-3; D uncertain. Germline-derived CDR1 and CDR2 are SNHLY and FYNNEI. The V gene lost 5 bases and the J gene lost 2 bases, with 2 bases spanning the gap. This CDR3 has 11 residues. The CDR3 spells CASSYTDTQYF. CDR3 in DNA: TGTGCCAGCAGTTACACAGATACGCAGTATTTT.

CDR3 region: CASSQETSRETQYF. CDR3 bases: TGTGCCAGCAGCCAAGAAACGTCCCGGGAGACCCAGTACTTC. The chain couples TRBV4-2 to TRBJ2-5; D gene uncertain. Deletions cut 0 bases from V and 5 bases from J, with 10 bases between. Per germline, CDR1 LGHNA and CDR2 YNFKEQ. This CDR3 has 14 amino acids.

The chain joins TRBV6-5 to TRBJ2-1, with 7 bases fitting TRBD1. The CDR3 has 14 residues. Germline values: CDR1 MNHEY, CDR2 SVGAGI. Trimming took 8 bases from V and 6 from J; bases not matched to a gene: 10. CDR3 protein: CASLPLGQSNEQFF. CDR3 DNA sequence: TGTGCCAGCCTACCTCTGGGACAGTCCAATGAGCAGTTCTTC.

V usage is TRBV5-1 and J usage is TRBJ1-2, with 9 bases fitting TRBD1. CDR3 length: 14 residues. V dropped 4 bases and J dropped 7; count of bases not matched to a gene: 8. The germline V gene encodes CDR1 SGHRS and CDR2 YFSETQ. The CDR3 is CASSPTGGSSGYTF. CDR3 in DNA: TGCGCCAGCAGCCCGACAGGGGGGTCGAGTGGCTACACCTTC.

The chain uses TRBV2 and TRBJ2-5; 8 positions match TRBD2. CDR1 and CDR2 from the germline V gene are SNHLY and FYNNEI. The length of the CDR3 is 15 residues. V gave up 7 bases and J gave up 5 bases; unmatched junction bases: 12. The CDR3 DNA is TGTGCCAGCAAGATCGGACTAGCAGCCCGGGAGACCCAGTACTTC. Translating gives CASKIGLAARETQYF.

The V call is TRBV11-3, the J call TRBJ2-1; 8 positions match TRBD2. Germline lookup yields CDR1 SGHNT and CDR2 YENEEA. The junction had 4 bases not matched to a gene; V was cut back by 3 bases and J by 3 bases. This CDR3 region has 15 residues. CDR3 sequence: CASSFAGGSYNEQFF. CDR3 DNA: TGTGCCAGCAGCTTCGCGGGGGGCAGCTACAATGAGCAGTTCTTC.

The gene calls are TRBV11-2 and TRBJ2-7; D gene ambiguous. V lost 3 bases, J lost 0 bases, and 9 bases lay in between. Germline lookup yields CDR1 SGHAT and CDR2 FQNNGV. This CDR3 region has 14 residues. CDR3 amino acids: CASSFGLTSYEQYF. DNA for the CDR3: TGTGCCAGCAGCTTTGGGCTCACCTCCTACGAGCAGTACTTC.

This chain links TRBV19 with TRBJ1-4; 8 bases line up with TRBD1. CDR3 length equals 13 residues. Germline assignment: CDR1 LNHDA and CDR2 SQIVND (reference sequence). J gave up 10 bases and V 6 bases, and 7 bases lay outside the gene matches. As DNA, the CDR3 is TGTGCCAGTAGAGGACAGGGACTTGGAAAACTGTTTTTT. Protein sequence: CASRGQGLGKLFF.

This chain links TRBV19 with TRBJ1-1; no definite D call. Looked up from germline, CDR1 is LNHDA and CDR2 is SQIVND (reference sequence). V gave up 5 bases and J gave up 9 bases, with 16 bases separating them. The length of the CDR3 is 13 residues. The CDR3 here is CASSARETGKAFF. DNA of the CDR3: TGTGCCAGTAGTGCCCGGGAGACTGGTAAAGCTTTCTTT. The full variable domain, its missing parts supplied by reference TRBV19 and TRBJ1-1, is DGGITQSPKYLFRKEGQNVTLSCEQNLNHDAMYWYRQDPGQGLRLIYYSQIVNDFQKGDIAEGYSVSREKKESFPLTVTSAQKNPTAFYLCASSARETGKAFFGQGTRLTVV.

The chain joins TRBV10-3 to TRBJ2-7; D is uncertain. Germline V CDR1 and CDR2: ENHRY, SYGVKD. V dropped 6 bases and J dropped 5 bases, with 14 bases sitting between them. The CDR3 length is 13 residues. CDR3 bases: TGTGCCATCAGGGGCCGCAGCACCCACGAGCAGTACTTC. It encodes CAIRGRSTHEQYF.

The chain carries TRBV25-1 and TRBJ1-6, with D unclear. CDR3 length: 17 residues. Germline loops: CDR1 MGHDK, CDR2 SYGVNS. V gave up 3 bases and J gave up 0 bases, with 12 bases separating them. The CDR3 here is CASSDPTFSSYNSPLHF. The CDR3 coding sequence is TGTGCCAGCAGTGATCCGACTTTTAGCTCCTATAATTCACCCCTCCACTTT.

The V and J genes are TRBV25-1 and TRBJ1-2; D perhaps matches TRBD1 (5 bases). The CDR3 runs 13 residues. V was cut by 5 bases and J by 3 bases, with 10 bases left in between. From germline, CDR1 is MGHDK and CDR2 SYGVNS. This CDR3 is CASSLQGYYGYTF. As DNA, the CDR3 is TGTGCCAGCAGTCTCCAGGGATACTATGGCTACACCTTC.

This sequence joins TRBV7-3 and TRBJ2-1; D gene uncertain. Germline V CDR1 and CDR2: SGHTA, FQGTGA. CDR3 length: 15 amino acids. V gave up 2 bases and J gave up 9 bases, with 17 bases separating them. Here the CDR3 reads CASSLFKAGVSEQFF. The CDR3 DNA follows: TGTGCCAGCAGCTTATTTAAAGCCGGAGTGAGTGAGCAGTTCTTC.

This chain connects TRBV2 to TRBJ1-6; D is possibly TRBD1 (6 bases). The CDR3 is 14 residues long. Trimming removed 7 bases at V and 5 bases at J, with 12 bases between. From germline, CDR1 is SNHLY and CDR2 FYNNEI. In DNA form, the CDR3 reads TGTGCCAGCACAGGGGAGAAAGATAATTCACCCCTCCACTTT. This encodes CASTGEKDNSPLHF.

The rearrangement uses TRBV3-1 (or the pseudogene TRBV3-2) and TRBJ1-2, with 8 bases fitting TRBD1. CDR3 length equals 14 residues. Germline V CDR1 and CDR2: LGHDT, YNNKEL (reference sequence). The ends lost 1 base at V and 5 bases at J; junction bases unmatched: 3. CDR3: CASSQVGQGYGYTF. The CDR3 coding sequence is TGTGCCAGCAGCCAAGTTGGACAGGGATATGGCTACACCTTC.

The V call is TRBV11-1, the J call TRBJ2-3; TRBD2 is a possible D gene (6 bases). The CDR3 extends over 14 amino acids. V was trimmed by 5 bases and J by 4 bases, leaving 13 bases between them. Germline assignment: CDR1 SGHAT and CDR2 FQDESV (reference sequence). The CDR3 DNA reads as TGTGCCAGCAGCCGAGAACGCGGGGCAGATACGCAGTATTTT. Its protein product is CASSRERGADTQYF.